These T cell receptor beta chains were read from a single sample in a study of T-cell memory formation after mild COVID-19. TCRdb itself ran the 5' RACE reads through MiXCR, one entry per CDR3 protein. Of some 330,000 distinct CDR3 sequences listed, 20% to 25% were seen once; the top ten hold under 15%. The specimen sequenced was PBMCs or a T cell subset sorted from them (not recorded which). Every receptor here comes from an adult woman who had mild COVID-19 (a few samples of this study predate the infection). Cell type and time point are not known. Both conserved end residues are part of each CDR3. A D gene is named only where the DNA matches it firmly. Clone sizes are given selectively: once, few, many, or a class where the clone is expanded.

>few|TRBJ1-3|TRBV24-1|-
TGTGCCACCAGTGACGGACTTCATGGAAACACCATATATTTT
CATSDGLHGNTIYF
>-|TRBJ1-4|TRBV29-1|-
TGCAGCGTTGAAGATCGTATGGGGGAACTGTTTTTT
CSVEDRMGELFF
>-|TRBJ2-2|TRBV7-9|-
TGTGCCAGCAGCCAAGACTCAATATTAGGCACCGGGGAGCTGTTTTTT
CASSQDSILGTGELFF
>-|TRBJ2-1|TRBV7-6|-
TGTGCCAGCAGTCGACTAGGCCGCAATGAGCAGTTCTTC
CASSRLGRNEQFF
>many|TRBJ2-2|TRBV4-1|TRBD2
TGCGCCAGCAGCCAAGCTCCGGCGGGGGGGCCCACCGGGGAGCTGTTTTTT
CASSQAPAGGPTGELFF
>few|TRBJ2-7|TRBV20-1|-
TGCAGTGCCGGAGGTACCGCAGGGCAGTACTTC
CSAGGTAGQYF
>-|TRBJ1-5|TRBV12-3/TRBV12-4|-
TGTGCCAGCAGTTTATGGAGCAGCAATCAGCCCCAGCATTTT
CASSLWSSNQPQHF
>many|TRBJ1-1|TRBV20-1|-
TGCAGTGTCGTTAAGGGACGCATGAACACTGAAGCTTTCTTT
CSVVKGRMNTEAFF
>-|TRBJ1-4|TRBV24-1|-
TGTGCCACCAGTGAGGGAGCAGCGGATGAAAAACTGTTTTTT
CATSEGAADEKLFF
>-|TRBJ2-2|TRBV6-5|TRBD2
TGTGCCAGCAGCGACCCGAAAGCGGGGACTAACACCGGGGAGCTGTTTTTT
CASSDPKAGTNTGELFF
>few|TRBJ2-2|TRBV6-5|TRBD1
TGTGCCAGCAGTTTTTATACCGGGACAGGGAGTGTCGGGGAGCTGTTTTTT
CASSFYTGTGSVGELFF
>few|TRBJ2-5|TRBV5-1|-
TGCGCCAGCAGCTTCGGAGGGCCTCGGGAGACCCAGTACTTC
CASSFGGPRETQYF
>few|TRBJ2-5|TRBV24-1|-
TGTGCCACCAGTGATCCTGACAGGGGAGGGGCAGAGACCCAGTACTTC
CATSDPDRGGAETQYF
>-|TRBJ2-7|TRBV6-6|TRBD1
TGTGCCAGCAGGCAGACAGGGGGAGCCTACGAGCAGTACTTC
CASRQTGGAYEQYF
>few|TRBJ1-5|TRBV7-2|-
TGTGCCAGCAGCTTAAGGATAGGGTCGGGCAATCAGCCCCAGCATTTT
CASSLRIGSGNQPQHF
>once|TRBJ2-1|TRBV5-1|-
TGCGCCAGCAGCTTGGGACAGCTTAATGAAGAGCAGTTCTTC
CASSLGQLNEEQFF
>few|TRBJ1-2|TRBV7-2|-
TGTGCCAGCAGCTTCAATTTGGGCTACACCTTC
CASSFNLGYTF
>-|TRBJ1-6|TRBV19|-
TGTGCCAGTAGTATCTCGGCCTTGGGGAATTCACCCCTCCACTTT
CASSISALGNSPLHF
>few|TRBJ2-7|TRBV3-1|-
TGTGCCAGCAGCCACCAGGGTTCCTACGAGCAGTACTTC
CASSHQGSYEQYF
>-|TRBJ2-1|TRBV6-1|-
TGTGCCAGCAGTGAAGTGATGACATCGGTTGATGAGCAGTTCTTC
CASSEVMTSVDEQFF
>few|TRBJ1-6|TRBV5-1|TRBD1
TGTGCCAGCAGTCCAGACAGGGGGAATTCACCCCTCCACTTT
CASSPDRGNSPLHF
>-|TRBJ2-1|TRBV14|TRBD2
TGTGCCAGCAGCCCGACTAGCGGAAGGGGGGATGAGCAGTTCTTC
CASSPTSGRGDEQFF
>-|TRBJ2-2|TRBV4-3|-
TGCGCCAGCAGCCAACCTACTGACTATCCCGGGGAGCTGTTTTTT
CASSQPTDYPGELFF
>few|TRBJ1-1|TRBV29-1|TRBD1
TGCAGCGTCGATGGGACAGGTCCCATCCTGAACACTGAAGCTTTCTTT
CSVDGTGPILNTEAFF
>-|TRBJ1-2|TRBV12-3/TRBV12-4|-
TGTGCCAGCAGTTCCCCGGGGATCGCCTATGGCTACACCTTC
CASSSPGIAYGYTF
>few|TRBJ1-1|TRBV7-9|TRBD1
TGTGCCAGCAGCTGGCCGACAGGGGGCTTCAGCGCTGAAGCTTTCTTT
CASSWPTGGFSAEAFF
>-|TRBJ2-7|TRBV5-6|-
TGTGCCAGCAGCTCATCCCCCTACGAGCAGTACTTC
CASSSSPYEQYF
>few|TRBJ2-3|TRBV12-3/TRBV12-4|TRBD2
TGTGCCAGCAGTTCGAGCGGGAGGGGAGATACGCAGTATTTT
CASSSSGRGDTQYF
>many|TRBJ2-1|TRBV5-6|-
TGTGCCAGCAGCTTGGGTGCCTACAATGAGCAGTTCTTC
CASSLGAYNEQFF
>few|TRBJ2-2|TRBV5-1|-
TGCGCCAGCAGCTCACACGGGGGGCCCAACACCGGGGAGCTGTTTTTT
CASSSHGGPNTGELFF
>-|TRBJ2-1|TRBV12-3/TRBV12-4|TRBD2
TGTGCCAGCAGGGGACTAGCGGGAGTGTCCTACAATGAGCAGTTCTTC
CASRGLAGVSYNEQFF
>-|TRBJ2-1|TRBV12-3/TRBV12-4|TRBD2
TGTGCCAGCAGCCCCGGGGGGGACAATGAGCAGTTCTTC
CASSPGGDNEQFF
>few|TRBJ2-7|TRBV20-1|-
TGCAGTGCCGTAAGGGCGGAGCCCCCCTACGAGCAGTACTTC
CSAVRAEPPYEQYF